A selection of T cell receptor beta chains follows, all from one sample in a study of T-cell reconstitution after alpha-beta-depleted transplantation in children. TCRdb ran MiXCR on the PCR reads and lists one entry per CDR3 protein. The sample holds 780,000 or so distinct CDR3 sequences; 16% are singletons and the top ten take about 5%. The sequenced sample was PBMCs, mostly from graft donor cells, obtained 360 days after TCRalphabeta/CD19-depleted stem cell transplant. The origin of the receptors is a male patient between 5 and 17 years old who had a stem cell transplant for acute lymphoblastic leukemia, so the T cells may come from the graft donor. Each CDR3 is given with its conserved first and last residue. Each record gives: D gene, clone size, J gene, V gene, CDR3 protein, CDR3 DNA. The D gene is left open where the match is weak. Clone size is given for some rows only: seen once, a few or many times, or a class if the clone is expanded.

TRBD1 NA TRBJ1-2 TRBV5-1 CASTTGTGGPAYGYTF TGCGCCAGCACCACCGGGACAGGGGGCCCGGCCTATGGCTACACCTTC
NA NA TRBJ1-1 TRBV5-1 CASSLATGYEAFF TGCGCCAGCAGCTTGGCGACAGGATATGAAGCTTTCTTT
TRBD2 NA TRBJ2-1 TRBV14 CASSASLAGLYNEQFF TGTGCCAGCAGCGCCAGTCTAGCGGGACTATACAATGAGCAGTTCTTC
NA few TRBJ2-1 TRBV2 CASSLWDPRNEQFF TGTGCCAGCAGTCTTTGGGACCCACGCAATGAGCAGTTCTTC
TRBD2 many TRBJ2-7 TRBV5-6 CASSQALAGVLRGQYF TGTGCCAGCAGCCAGGCCTTAGCGGGAGTTCTACGAGGGCAGTACTTC
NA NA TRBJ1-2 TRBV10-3 CAILISVPAAKPFGYGYTF NA
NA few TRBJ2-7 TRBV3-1 CASSQGRAHGEQYF TGTGCCAGCAGCCAAGGAAGGGCCCACGGGGAGCAGTACTTC
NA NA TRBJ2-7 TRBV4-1 CASSRYWASEQYF TGCGCCAGCAGCCGATACTGGGCTAGCGAGCAGTACTTC
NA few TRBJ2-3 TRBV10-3 CAISEHRDGTDTQYF TGTGCCATCAGTGAGCACCGGGACGGCACAGATACGCAGTATTTT
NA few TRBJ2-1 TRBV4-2 CASSLRAYRLRVNEQFF TGTGCCAGCAGCCTAAGGGCCTATCGACTTCGGGTGAATGAGCAGTTCTTC
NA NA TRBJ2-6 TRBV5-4 CASSLVLGYSGANVLTF TGTGCCAGCAGCTTGGTCTTAGGTTACTCTGGGGCCAACGTCCTGACTTTC
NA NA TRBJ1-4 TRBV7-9 CASSLLRLATNEKLFF TGTGCCAGCAGCCTCCTAAGACTGGCAACTAATGAAAAACTGTTTTTT
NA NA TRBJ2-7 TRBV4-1 CASRVRTGTYEQYF TGCGCCAGCAGAGTGAGGACTGGAACCTACGAGCAGTACTTC
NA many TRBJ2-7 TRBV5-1 CASSLTSYEQYF TGCGCCAGCAGCCTGACTAGCTACGAGCAGTACTTC
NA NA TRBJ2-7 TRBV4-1 CASSQGRTRGYEQYF TGCGCCAGCAGCCAGGGAAGGACCCGGGGATACGAGCAGTACTTC
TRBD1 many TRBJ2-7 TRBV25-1 CASSDTGVPRAEQYF TGTGCCAGCAGTGATACAGGGGTCCCCCGGGCGGAGCAGTACTTC
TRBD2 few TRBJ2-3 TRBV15 CATSRERSGRYTQYF TGTGCCACCAGCAGAGAACGTAGCGGGAGGTATACGCAGTATTTT
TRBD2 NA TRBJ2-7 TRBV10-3 CAISDPGTSGRSSYEQYF TGTGCCATCAGTGATCCCGGGACTAGCGGGCGTAGCTCCTACGAGCAGTACTTC
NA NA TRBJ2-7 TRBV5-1 CASSELRSYEQYF TGCGCCAGCAGCGAACTACGATCCTACGAGCAGTACTTC
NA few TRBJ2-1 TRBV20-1 CSARGGGTEQFF TGCAGTGCTAGAGGAGGGGGAACTGAGCAGTTCTTC
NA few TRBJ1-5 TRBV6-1 CASSQFQGSNQPQHF TGTGCCAGCAGTCAATTCCAGGGGAGCAATCAGCCCCAGCATTTT
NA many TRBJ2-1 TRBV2 CATTLYNEQFF TGTGCCACCACGCTGTACAATGAGCAGTTCTTC
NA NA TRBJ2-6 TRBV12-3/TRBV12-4 CASSRGFEGSGANVLTF TGTGCCAGCAGTCGGGGATTTGAAGGGTCTGGGGCCAACGTCCTGACTTTC
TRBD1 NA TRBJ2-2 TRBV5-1 CASSIGTGGTGELFF TGCGCCAGCAGCATTGGGACAGGAGGCACCGGGGAGCTGTTTTTT
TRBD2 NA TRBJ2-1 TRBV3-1 CASSPRLAGVLYNEQFF TGTGCCAGCAGCCCTCGACTAGCGGGAGTATTATACAATGAGCAGTTCTTC
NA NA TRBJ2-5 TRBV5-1 CASSLARLQETQYF TGTGCCAGCAGCTTAGCACGGCTCCAAGAGACCCAGTACTTC
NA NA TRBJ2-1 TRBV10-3 CAISERSRESDNEQFF TGTGCCATCAGTGAGAGGAGTCGGGAGAGCGACAATGAGCAGTTCTTC
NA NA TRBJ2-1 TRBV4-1 CASRQTNEVRGPEQFF TGCGCCAGCAGACAAACAAATGAAGTTCGCGGTCCTGAGCAGTTCTTC
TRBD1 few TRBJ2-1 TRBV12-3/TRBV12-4 CASSFVQGAQSEQFF TGTGCCAGCAGTTTCGTACAGGGGGCGCAGAGTGAGCAGTTCTTC
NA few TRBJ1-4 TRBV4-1 CASSQVVRLYNEKLFF TGCGCCAGCAGCCAAGTTGTGAGGTTGTATAACGAAAAACTGTTTTTT
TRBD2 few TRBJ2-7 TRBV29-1 CSVLVRDYSYEQYF TGCAGCGTTTTAGTCCGGGACTACTCCTACGAGCAGTACTTC
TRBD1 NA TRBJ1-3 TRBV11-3 CASSAQGAAGNTIYF TGTGCCAGCAGCGCACAGGGGGCAGCTGGAAACACCATATATTTT
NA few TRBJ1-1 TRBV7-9 CASSLGQIGGWGTEAFF TGTGCCAGCAGCTTAGGACAGATCGGGGGATGGGGGACTGAAGCTTTCTTT
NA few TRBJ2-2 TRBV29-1 CSVEVAGSRNTGELFF TGCAGCGTTGAAGTGGCCGGGAGTAGGAACACCGGGGAGCTGTTTTTT
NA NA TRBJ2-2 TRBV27 CASSSPGALSNTGELFF TGTGCCAGCAGTTCCCCAGGGGCCCTTTCGAACACCGGGGAGCTGTTTTTT
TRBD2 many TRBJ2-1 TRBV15 CATNSGTRLQGFYNEQFF TGTGCCACCAACTCCGGGACTAGACTCCAGGGGTTTTACAATGAGCAGTTCTTC
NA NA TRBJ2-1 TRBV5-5 CASSLVTIDNEQFF TGTGCCAGCAGCTTGGTTACAATCGACAATGAGCAGTTCTTC
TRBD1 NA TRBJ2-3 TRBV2 CASSDRGLRDTQYF TGTGCCAGCAGTGACAGGGGGCTGAGAGATACGCAGTATTTT
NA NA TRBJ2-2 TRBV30 CAWDTGTNTGELFF TGTGCCTGGGACACCGGGACTAACACCGGGGAGCTGTTTTTT
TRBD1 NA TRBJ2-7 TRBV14 CASSLGQGILYEQYF TGTGCCAGCAGCCTCGGACAGGGTATCTTGTACGAGCAGTACTTC
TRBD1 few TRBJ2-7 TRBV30 CAWSDGQGYEQYF TGTGCCTGGAGCGATGGACAGGGCTACGAGCAGTACTTC
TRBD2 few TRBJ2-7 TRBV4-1 CASSQLFGSSGVEQYF TGCGCCAGCAGCCAGCTGTTCGGGTCTAGCGGTGTAGAGCAGTACTTC
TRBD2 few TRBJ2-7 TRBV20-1 CSAPREGLAGVGEQYF TGCAGTGCTCCCCGAGAGGGGCTAGCGGGAGTAGGTGAGCAGTACTTC
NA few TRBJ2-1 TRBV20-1 CSARDFNLGGNNEQFF TGCAGTGCTAGAGACTTCAATTTAGGGGGGAACAATGAGCAGTTCTTC
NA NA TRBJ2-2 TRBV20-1 CSASRLGTGELFF TGCAGTGCCAGCAGGCTCGGCACCGGGGAGCTGTTTTTT
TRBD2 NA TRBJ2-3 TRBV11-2 CASSRGLAGGYKRADTQYF TGTGCCAGCAGCAGGGGACTAGCGGGAGGGTATAAGAGGGCAGATACGCAGTATTTT
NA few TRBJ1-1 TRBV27 CASSWGGGNTEAFF TGTGCCAGCAGTTGGGGGGGTGGGAACACTGAAGCTTTCTTT
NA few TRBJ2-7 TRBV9 CASSVEGGGRTLNEQYF TGTGCCAGCAGCGTAGAAGGGGGGGGAAGGACTCTCAACGAGCAGTACTTC
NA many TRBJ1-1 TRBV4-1 CASSQVRVTEAFF TGCGCCAGCAGCCAAGTACGGGTCACTGAAGCTTTCTTT
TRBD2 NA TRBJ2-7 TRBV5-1 CASSLLAGISYEQYF TGCGCCAGCAGCTTACTAGCGGGAATCTCCTACGAGCAGTACTTC
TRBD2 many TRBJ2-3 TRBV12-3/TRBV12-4 CASRPGLWGTDTQYF TGTGCCAGCAGACCGGGACTATGGGGCACAGATACGCAGTATTTT
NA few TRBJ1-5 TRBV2 CASKKEGQPQHF TGTGCCAGCAAAAAAGAGGGCCAGCCCCAGCATTTT
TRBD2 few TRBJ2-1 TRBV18 CASSRNKLAGEPYNEQFF TGTGCCAGCTCACGAAATAAACTAGCGGGGGAACCCTACAATGAGCAGTTCTTC
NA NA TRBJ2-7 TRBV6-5 CASSYSPFGGTYEQYF TGTGCCAGCAGTTATTCTCCCTTTGGCGGCACCTACGAGCAGTACTTC
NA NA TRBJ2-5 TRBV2 CASSPLADTLETQYF TGTGCCAGCAGCCCCTTAGCGGACACTTTAGAGACCCAGTACTTC
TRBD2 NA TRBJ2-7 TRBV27 CASSLGGTIYEQYF TGTGCCAGCAGTTTGGGCGGGACTATCTACGAGCAGTACTTC
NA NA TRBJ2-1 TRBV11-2 CASSIRRGKESDEQFF TGTGCCAGCAGCATTAGAAGGGGGAAGGAGAGCGATGAGCAGTTCTTC
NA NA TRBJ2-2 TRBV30 CAWINLGELFF TGTGCCTGGATAAATTTAGGGGAGCTGTTTTTT